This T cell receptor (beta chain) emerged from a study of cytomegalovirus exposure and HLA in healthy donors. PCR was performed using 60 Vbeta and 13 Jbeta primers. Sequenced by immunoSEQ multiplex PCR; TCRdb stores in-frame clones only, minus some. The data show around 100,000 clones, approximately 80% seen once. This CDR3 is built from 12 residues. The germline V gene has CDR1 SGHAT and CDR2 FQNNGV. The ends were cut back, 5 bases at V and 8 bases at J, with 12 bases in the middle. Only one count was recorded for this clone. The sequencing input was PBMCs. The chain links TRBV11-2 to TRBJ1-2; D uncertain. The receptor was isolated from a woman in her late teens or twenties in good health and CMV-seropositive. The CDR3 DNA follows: TGTGCCAGCAGCCCGGGAGAGGAAGGCTACACCTTC. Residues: CASSPGEEGYTF.